Presented here are 25 T cell receptor beta chains from one specimen sequenced in a study of T cell responses to AZD1222 COVID-19 vaccine. Only in-frame clones appear in the TCRdb table, and some are missing; sequencing was by immunoSEQ multiplex PCR. Among about 84,000 clones listed, around nine tenths were seen once. Sequencing was performed on peripheral blood, taken 28 days after the second AZD1222 dose. Receptors originate from an adult who received the AZD1222 COVID-19 vaccine.

The chain combines TRBV6-5 with TRBJ2-7; the match to TRBD1 covers 7 bases. CDR1 and CDR2 (germline): MNHEY, SVGAGI. Germline trimming cut 2 bases from V and 1 base from J; bases unmatched to any gene: 5. The CDR3 totals 15 residues. The CDR3 loop reads CASSYGTVPSYEQYF. The CDR3 coding sequence is TGTGCCAGCAGTTACGGGACAGTACCGTCCTACGAGCAGTACTTC.

CDR3 DNA: TGTGCCAGCAGCTTCGAGGGAAGAAGTGGCTACACCTTC. Residues: CASSFEGRSGYTF. V gene TRBV5-5 combines with J gene TRBJ1-2; D remains ambiguous. V was shortened by 2 bases and J by 7 bases, with 12 bases between the two germline ends. CDR1 is SGHKS and CDR2 is YYEKEE in the germline V gene (reference sequence). The CDR3 is 13 amino acids. Full variable domain (rest looked up from reference TRBV5-5 and TRBJ1-2): DAGVTQSPTHLIKTRGQQVTLRCSPISGHKSVSWYQQVLGQGPQFIFQYYEKEERGRGNFPDRFSARQFPNYSSELNVNALLLGDSALYLCASSFEGRSGYTFGSGTRLTVV.

The rearrangement joins TRBV7-9 to TRBJ2-6; D not certain. Trimming left V 5 bases short and J 2 bases short, with 7 bases between. Germline V gene data show CDR1 as SEHNR and CDR2 as FQNEAQ (reference sequence). The CDR3 totals 14 residues. CDR3 nucleotide sequence: TGTGCCAGCAGCCCTATGCCTGGGGCCAACGTCCTGACTTTC. Amino acid sequence: CASSPMPGANVLTF.

About this clone: A junction end diverges from the germline sequence, so it may reflect a read error. The V gene is TRBV7-7, the J gene TRBJ2-2, with D perhaps TRBD2 (5 bases). The length of the CDR3 is 17 residues. Germline V CDR1 and CDR2: SSHAT, FNYEAQ (reference sequence). The CDR3 sequence: CASSLEAGPWGTGELFF. The CDR3 DNA reads TGTGCTAGCAGCTTAGAGGCGGGTCCATGGGGCACCGGGGAGCTGTTTTTT.

The chain combines TRBV7-9 with TRBJ1-5; a possible D gene is TRBD1 (5 bases). V dropped 1 base and J dropped 5 bases, with 12 bases sitting between them. CDR1 is SEHNR and CDR2 is FQNEAQ in the germline V gene (reference sequence). CDR3 length equals 15 residues. The DNA of the CDR3 is TGTGCCAGCAGCTTAGGCAGGGAGAGGGATCAGCCCCAGCATTTT. Translation: CASSLGRERDQPQHF.

The chain carries TRBV2 and TRBJ1-2, with D unclear. The CDR3 loop spans 13 amino acids. V gave up 5 bases and J gave up 8 bases, with 15 bases separating them. CDR1 is SNHLY and CDR2 is FYNNEI in the germline V gene. The CDR3 here is CASSLRTESGYTF. CDR3 DNA sequence: TGTGCCAGCAGTCTCCGGACCGAGAGCGGCTACACCTTC.

V gene TRBV10-3 combines with J gene TRBJ1-5; 8 bases map to TRBD1. V was clipped by 6 bases and J by 3 bases; unmatched bases: 7. CDR1 ENHRY and CDR2 SYGVKD come from the germline V gene. The CDR3 is made up of 15 amino acids. In DNA form, the CDR3 reads TGTGCCATCAGCTCTGGACAGGGACTCAATCAGCCCCAGCATTTT. Amino acids: CAISSGQGLNQPQHF.

This clone was seen more than once but under ten times. The genes are TRBV5-1 and TRBJ1-4; D gene unclear. CDR1 is SGHRS and CDR2 is YFSETQ in the germline V gene. The CDR3 spans 16 residues. Trimming cost V 1 base and J 3 bases, with 13 bases left between them. In DNA, the CDR3 is TGCGCCAGCAGCTTGAGGACGGTGAGGGCTAATGAAAAACTGTTTTTT. It translates to CASSLRTVRANEKLFF.

The rearrangement joins TRBV30 to TRBJ2-6; D could derive from TRBD1 or TRBD2 (5 bases each). Trimming took off 0 bases at V and 4 bases at J, with 10 bases between the two ends. Germline CDR1 GTSNPN, CDR2 SVGIG (reference sequence). The CDR3 spans 15 residues. The CDR3 reads CAWSVLGEGANVLTF. CDR3 in DNA: TGTGCCTGGAGTGTACTGGGGGAAGGGGCCAACGTCCTGACTTTC.

The V and J genes are TRBV7-3 and TRBJ1-2, with D possibly TRBD1 on 6 matching bases. Germline-derived CDR1 and CDR2 are SGHTA and FQGTGA. The V and J ends lost 2 bases and 7 bases respectively, with 14 bases between them. The CDR3 consists of 14 residues. The CDR3 region has the DNA TGTGCCAGCAGCTTATTCGGGGGCGCGGGTGGCTACACCTTC. Protein product: CASSLFGGAGGYTF.

This clone was observed a handful of times. The rearrangement joins TRBV5-5 to TRBJ2-7, with a tentative D call TRBD1 (5 bases). Germline loops: CDR1 SGHKS, CDR2 YYEKEE (reference sequence). The CDR3 totals 14 residues. The V end lost 4 bases, the J end lost 3 bases, and 14 bases lay between the germline ends. The CDR3 is CASSPTAIFYEQYF. CDR3 nucleotide sequence: TGTGCCAGCAGCCCGACAGCAATATTCTACGAGCAGTACTTC.

This rearrangement joins TRBV2 to TRBJ1-4; 10 bases match TRBD1. CDR1 and CDR2 (germline): SNHLY, FYNNEI. The junction had 4 bases not matched to a gene; V was cut back by 2 bases and J by 4 bases. CDR3 length equals 16 residues. The CDR3 sequence: CASSERQGAINEKLFF. In nucleotides, the CDR3 is TGTGCCAGCAGTGAACGACAGGGGGCTATTAATGAAAAACTGTTTTTT. The entire variable domain, with the rest obtained from reference TRBV2 and TRBJ1-4, is as follows: EPEVTQTPSHQVTQMGQEVILRCVPISNHLYFYWYRQILGQKVEFLVSFYNNEISEKSEIFDDQFSVERPDGSNFTLKIRSTKLEDSAMYFCASSERQGAINEKLFFGSGTQLSVL.

The J gene is TRBJ1-3, the V gene TRBV7-8; 7 nucleotides line up with TRBD1. This CDR3 has 16 amino acids. With 2 bases clipped from V and 3 bases from J, the junction kept 7 bases outside the gene matches. Looked up from germline, CDR1 is SGHVS and CDR2 is FQNEAQ. The CDR3 DNA follows: TGTGCCAGCAGCTTATCGCCAGGGGGTAGTGGAAACACCATATATTTT. Translation gives CASSLSPGGSGNTIYF.

V gene TRBV7-3 combines with J gene TRBJ1-2; TRBD1 agrees at 10 bases. The CDR3 extends over 13 amino acids. Germline trimming cut 3 bases from V and 7 bases from J; bases unmatched to any gene: 2. CDR1 and CDR2 (germline): SGHTA, FQGTGA. The CDR3 spells CASSFGQGGGYTF. The CDR3 nucleotides read TGTGCCAGCAGCTTTGGACAGGGGGGTGGCTACACCTTC.

Of note for this clone: One junction end disagrees with the germline gene, perhaps due to a read error. This chain connects TRBV6-5 to TRBJ1-3; perhaps TRBD1 as D (5 bases). The CDR3 loop spans 11 amino acids. Germline V gene data show CDR1 as MNHEY and CDR2 as SVGAGI. The DNA of the CDR3 is TGTGCCAGCAGTTCCGTGGGGGAAGGACATTTT. The encoded protein is CASSSVGEGHF.

The genes are TRBV6-6 and TRBJ2-3; no clear D. V lost 7 bases, J lost 2 bases, and 13 bases lay in between. The CDR3 loop spans 14 amino acids. Germline-derived CDR1 and CDR2 are MNHNY and SVGAGI (reference sequence). CDR3 sequence: CASTNTDPTDTQYF. CDR3 sequence (DNA): TGTGCCAGCACCAACACAGACCCCACAGATACGCAGTATTTT.

The chain is built from TRBV30 and TRBJ1-4, with D tentatively TRBD1 (6 bases). CDR3 length: 15 residues. V lost 4 bases, J lost 7 bases, and 19 bases lay in between. The germline CDR1 and CDR2 sequences are GTSNPN and SVGIG (reference sequence). CDR3 sequence (DNA): TGTGCCTGGAATACCGGGGGCGCGGAAAGTGAAAAACTGTTTTTT. Translation: CAWNTGGAESEKLFF.

The chain links TRBV29-1 to TRBJ1-1; no reliable D call. Trimming removed 4 bases at V and 3 bases at J, with 3 bases between. The germline V gene has CDR1 SQVTM and CDR2 ANQGSEA. This CDR3 is built from 10 residues. CDR3 residues: CSVGDTEAFF. CDR3 DNA sequence: TGCAGCGTTGGGGACACTGAAGCTTTCTTT.

The genes are TRBV11-2 and TRBJ2-3, with D possibly TRBD2 on 7 matching bases. Deletions cut 6 bases from V and 1 base from J, with 14 bases between. The germline V gene encodes CDR1 SGHAT and CDR2 FQNNGV. The CDR3 has 15 amino acids. The CDR3 is CASSGGASGTDTQYF. The CDR3 nucleotides read TGTGCCAGCAGTGGGGGGGCTTCGGGCACAGATACGCAGTATTTT.

The chain recombines TRBV27 with TRBJ2-7; D not resolved. The CDR3 spans 16 residues. The germline V gene has CDR1 MNHEY and CDR2 SMNVEV (reference sequence). V was trimmed by 2 bases and J by 2 bases, leaving 16 bases between them. The CDR3 protein is CASSLLAGTITYEQYF. The DNA of the CDR3 is TGTGCCAGCAGTTTACTGGCAGGAACGATAACCTACGAGCAGTACTTC.

The V and J genes are TRBV7-6 and TRBJ2-6; D remains ambiguous. Germline lookup yields CDR1 SGHVS and CDR2 FNYEAQ. Trimming took 4 bases from V and 2 from J, leaving 9 bases between them. The CDR3 has 15 amino acids. The CDR3 region has the DNA TGTGCCAGCAGCTATACAAAAACTGGGGCCAACGTCCTGACTTTC. It codes for CASSYTKTGANVLTF.

This clone was recorded only once. CDR3 nucleotides: TGTGCCAGCAGCTTAGGAGTGAGATACAATGAGCAGTTCTTC. It yields the protein CASSLGVRYNEQFF. The chain employs TRBV7-2 and TRBJ2-1, with D unresolved. Germline V lookup: CDR1 SGHTA, CDR2 FQGNSA. There are 14 residues in the CDR3. Trimming shortened V by 1 base and J by 4 bases, and 8 bases separated the two germline ends.

This clone rates as medium-sized. The J gene is TRBJ2-1, the V gene TRBV19; D not resolved. The ends were cut back, 3 bases at V and 7 bases at J, with 7 bases in the middle. The length of the CDR3 is 12 residues. CDR1 is LNHDA, CDR2 SQIVND, per germline (reference sequence). This CDR3 reads CASSIGLNEQFF. The CDR3 nucleotides are TGTGCCAGTAGTATTGGTCTAAATGAGCAGTTCTTC.

This sequence joins TRBV7-3 and TRBJ2-2, with TRBD2 as a possible D gene (6 bases). The V gene's germline CDR1 is SGHTA and CDR2 FQGTGA. The CDR3 covers 14 residues. Trimming shortened V by 5 bases and J by 7 bases, and 14 bases separated the two germline ends. In DNA form, the CDR3 reads TGTGCCAGCAGCCTCGGGACTCTCGGCGGGGAGCTGTTTTTT. Amino acids: CASSLGTLGGELFF.

The chain carries TRBV5-5 and TRBJ1-1; D may be TRBD1 (5 bases). The CDR3 length is 13 residues. Trimming took 4 bases from V and 1 from J, leaving 8 bases between them. CDR1 and CDR2 from the germline V gene are SGHKS and YYEKEE (reference sequence). CDR3 bases: TGTGCCAGCAGCCACGGACAGAACACTGAAGCTTTCTTT. The encoded protein is CASSHGQNTEAFF.